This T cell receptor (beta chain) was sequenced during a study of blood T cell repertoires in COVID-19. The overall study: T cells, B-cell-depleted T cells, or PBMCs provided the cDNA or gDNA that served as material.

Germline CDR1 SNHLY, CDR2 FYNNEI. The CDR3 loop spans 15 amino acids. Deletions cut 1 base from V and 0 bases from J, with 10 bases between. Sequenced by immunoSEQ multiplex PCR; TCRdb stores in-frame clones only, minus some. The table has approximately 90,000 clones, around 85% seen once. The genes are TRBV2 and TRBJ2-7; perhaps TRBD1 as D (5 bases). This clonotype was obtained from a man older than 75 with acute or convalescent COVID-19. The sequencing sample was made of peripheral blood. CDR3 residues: CASSEGQGVSYEQYF. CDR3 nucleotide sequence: TGTGCCAGCAGTGAAGGGCAGGGCGTCTCCTACGAGCAGTACTTC.